A selection of T cell receptor beta chains follows, all from one sample in a study of response to subunit inactivated influenza vaccine. One entry per CDR3 protein, called by TCRdb with MiXCR from the RT-PCR reads. This sample has around 580,000 distinct CDR3 sequences, with 14% found just once. Sequenced here: PBMCs from blood, sampled about 13 days after vaccination. Receptors originate from a man in his fifties who received an inactivated influenza vaccine. Both conserved end residues are part of each CDR3. D genes are given only for firm matches. Only part of the rows carry a size: once, few, many, or a class if the clone is expanded.

V gene	clone size	D gene	J gene	CDR3 DNA	CDR3 protein
TRBV2	.	.	TRBJ2-2	TGTGCCAGCAGCCAAAGAAGGGGTACCACCGTCGGGGAGCTGTTTTTT	CASSQRRGTTVGELFF
TRBV12-3/TRBV12-4	.	.	TRBJ2-7	TGTGCCAGCAGTTCGATGACGGGCTCCTACGAGCAGTACTTC	CASSSMTGSYEQYF
TRBV12-3/TRBV12-4	.	.	TRBJ2-5	TGTGCCAGCAGTAGAACCTCCGGGTTTCAAGAGACCCAGTACTTC	CASSRTSGFQETQYF
TRBV19	.	TRBD1	TRBJ1-6	TGTGCCAGTAGAGAAACGGGACAGGGAAATTCACCCCTCCACTTT	CASRETGQGNSPLHF
TRBV12-3/TRBV12-4	few	.	TRBJ2-7	TGTGCCAGCAGTTTAGGTGACAGGCCTGCCTACGAGCAGTACTTC	CASSLGDRPAYEQYF
TRBV6-5	.	TRBD1	TRBJ1-4	TGTGCCAGCAGCAATTCAGGGGGGAAACTGTTTTTT	CASSNSGGKLFF
TRBV18	.	.	TRBJ2-5	TGTGCCAGCTCACCTTTCAGACGCCAAGAGACCCAGTACTTC	CASSPFRRQETQYF
TRBV27	few	.	TRBJ1-2	TGTGCCAGCAGTCTTTATGGGGGAATTAACTATGGCTACACCTTC	CASSLYGGINYGYTF
TRBV20-1	.	TRBD2	TRBJ2-3	TGCAGTGCCCCCAATAGCGGGGGGGCAACAGATACGCAGTATTTT	CSAPNSGGATDTQYF
TRBV19	.	.	TRBJ1-1	TGTGCCAGTAGTGTAAGATTTACAGGAGTGAACACTGAAGCTTTCTTT	CASSVRFTGVNTEAFF
TRBV12-3/TRBV12-4	many	TRBD1	TRBJ1-4	TGTGCCAGCAGTTTTGGGACAGGGTATGAAAAACTGTTTTTT	CASSFGTGYEKLFF
TRBV10-3	few	TRBD1	TRBJ2-1	TGTGCCGTAACACCGGGACAGACCTACAATGAGCAGTTCTTC	CAVTPGQTYNEQFF
TRBV2	.	.	TRBJ2-7	TGTGCCAGCAGTGACAACGACAGTTACGAGCAGTACTTC	CASSDNDSYEQYF
TRBV18	.	TRBD2	TRBJ2-7	TGTGCCAGCTCAAGTGGGACTAGCGGGAGGACATGGCAGTACTTC	CASSSGTSGRTWQYF
TRBV15	.	.	TRBJ2-7	TGTGCCACCAGCAGAGAGTATCAGCGGACGTACGAGCAGTACTTC	CATSREYQRTYEQYF
TRBV20-1	few	.	TRBJ1-5	TGCAGTGCTAGAGCTCGGGGGGGGATCCTCAATCAGCCCCAGCATTTT	CSARARGGILNQPQHF
TRBV4-1	.	.	TRBJ2-7	TGCGCCAGCAGCCAAGATTCCGGGCCAGTGAACGAGCAGTACTTC	CASSQDSGPVNEQYF
TRBV5-1	many	TRBD1	TRBJ1-4	TGCGCCAGCAGCTTCCCAGGGGGTGATGAAAAACTGTTTTTT	CASSFPGGDEKLFF
TRBV29-1	many	.	TRBJ2-5	TGCAGCGTTGAGTCCCGGCTAGAGGAGACCCAGTACTTC	CSVESRLEETQYF
TRBV30	many	.	TRBJ2-1	TGTGCCTCTAGCGACTCCTACAATGAGCAGTTCTTC	CASSDSYNEQFF
TRBV20-1	few	TRBD2	TRBJ2-4	TGCAGTGCTAGGGGGACTAGCGGGCCCGGAGCTTCGTTC	CSARGTSGPGASF
TRBV18	few	.	TRBJ2-1	TGTGCCAGCTCACCACCTGGCAGGTCGAAAGGCAATGAGCAGTTCTTC	CASSPPGRSKGNEQFF
TRBV13	.	TRBD2	TRBJ2-5	TGTGCCAGCAGCCAGTGGGGGACTAGCGGGGGAAGGACCCAGTACTTC	CASSQWGTSGGRTQYF
TRBV6-1	few	TRBD2	TRBJ2-1	TGTGCCAGCAGCCTTTCCTGGGGCGGGGGGCCGTACAATGAGCAGTTCTTC	CASSLSWGGGPYNEQFF
TRBV15	few	.	TRBJ1-5	TGTGCCACCAGCAGAGAGAGGAATCAGCCCCAGCATTTT	CATSRERNQPQHF
TRBV7-7	few	.	TRBJ1-4	TGTGCCGTCCCGGGGGCCCGGCTTGAAAAACTGTTTTTT	CAVPGARLEKLFF
TRBV9	few	TRBD2	TRBJ2-1	TGTGCCAGCAGCGTAGCTACGTTAGCGGGATTATATAGTGAGCAGTTCTTC	CASSVATLAGLYSEQFF
TRBV4-3	.	TRBD2	TRBJ2-7	TGCGCCAGCAGCCAGTGGGGGGGCTACGAGCAGTACTTC	CASSQWGGYEQYF
TRBV4-3	.	TRBD2	TRBJ2-3	TGCGCCAGCAGCCGCGGGACTAGCGGCACAGATACGCAGTATTTT	CASSRGTSGTDTQYF
TRBV5-5	.	.	TRBJ1-5	TGTGCCAGCAGCTTGGCGGCAGATAGCAATCAGCCCCAGCATTTT	CASSLAADSNQPQHF
TRBV9	few	.	TRBJ2-2	TGTGCCAGCAGCGTAGGGGAGAACACCGGGGAGCTGTTTTTT	CASSVGENTGELFF
TRBV19	few	.	TRBJ1-1	TGTGCCAGTAGTATCCTCGGGTATCGAAGCACTGAAGCTTTCTTT	CASSILGYRSTEAFF
TRBV18	.	.	TRBJ2-3	TGTGCCAGCTCACCACCGACCGCGCGGAGCACAGATACGCAGTATTTT	CASSPPTARSTDTQYF
TRBV6-5	.	.	TRBJ2-1	TGTGCCAGCAGTTACTCGTCCAGGGGGGTAGATGAGCAGTTCTTC	CASSYSSRGVDEQFF
TRBV7-2	.	.	TRBJ1-5	TGTGCCAGCAGCTTATTTGCGGTTAATCAGCCCCAGCATTTT	CASSLFAVNQPQHF
TRBV6-2/TRBV6-3	.	.	TRBJ2-2	TGTGCCAGCAGTTACCGGGGCCTGAGGGGTGGCACCGGGGAGCTGTTTTTT	CASSYRGLRGGTGELFF
TRBV12-5	.	TRBD1	TRBJ2-1	TGTGCTAGTGGTTTGCTATACGGACAGGGGCCCAATGAGCAGTTCTTC	CASGLLYGQGPNEQFF
TRBV5-1	few	.	TRBJ2-5	TGCGCCAGCAGCTTCGGACAAGGGGGGCCCCAAGAGACCCAGTACTTC	CASSFGQGGPQETQYF
TRBV12-3/TRBV12-4	many	.	TRBJ1-1	TGTGCCAGCAGTCCGCGACAGGAAAACACTGAAGCTTTCTTT	CASSPRQENTEAFF
TRBV12-3/TRBV12-4	.	.	TRBJ2-4	TGTGCCAGCAGTTTCAACACACACGGAGGTGCTATATTC	CASSFNTHGGAIF
TRBV20-1	few	TRBD2	TRBJ2-1	TGCAGTGCTCGCCGGAGGGTAGCGGGAGGCGATAGCTCCTACAATGAGCAGTTCTTC	CSARRRVAGGDSSYNEQFF
TRBV27	many	.	TRBJ2-7	TGTGCCAGCAGCCCAGGCCAAAACTACGAGCAGTACTTC	CASSPGQNYEQYF
TRBV20-1	.	.	TRBJ2-3	TGCAGTGCTAGAGTGGGACCGGCCACAGATACGCAGTATTTT	CSARVGPATDTQYF
TRBV28	.	.	TRBJ1-4	TGTGCCAGCAGTTTATCGTGGCAGGCATCTGAAAAACTGTTTTTT	CASSLSWQASEKLFF
TRBV5-1	few	.	TRBJ2-6	TGCGCCAGCAGCTTGGGGATTCTGAGCCATCTTTCTGGGGCCAACGTCCTGACTTTC	CASSLGILSHLSGANVLTF
TRBV4-3	.	.	TRBJ2-1	TGCGCCAGCAGCCACCGGCCCGAGTATGAGCAGTTCTTC	CASSHRPEYEQFF
TRBV20-1	few	TRBD1	TRBJ2-2	TGCAGGGGGGACAGAAACACCGGGGAGCTGTTTTTT	CRGDRNTGELFF
TRBV6-1	few	TRBD1	TRBJ2-7	TGTGCCAGCAATCGACGGGACAGCTTCGGGGAGCAGTACTTC	CASNRRDSFGEQYF
TRBV14	.	.	TRBJ2-1	TGTGCCAGCAGCCAAGAGTTACATGAGCAGTTCTTC	CASSQELHEQFF
TRBV5-6	few	.	TRBJ1-2	TGTGCCAGCAGCTGGGGTGGAAATGGCTACACCTTC	CASSWGGNGYTF
TRBV7-9	many	TRBD1	TRBJ2-7	TGTGCCAGCAGCCAGACAGGGTACGAGCAGTACTTC	CASSQTGYEQYF
TRBV5-1	.	.	TRBJ2-5	TGCGCCAGCAGCGATCCCCCACAAGAGACCCAGTACTTC	CASSDPPQETQYF
TRBV20-1	.	TRBD2	TRBJ2-1	TGCAGTGTTCCGACTAGCGGGTACGGATGGCAGTTCTTC	CSVPTSGYGWQFF
TRBV6-5	.	.	TRBJ2-1	TGTGCCAGCAGTTACTCGGCAGGGGTCGTTCAAGGGCAGTTCTTC	CASSYSAGVVQGQFF
TRBV6-2/TRBV6-3	few	.	TRBJ2-5	TGTGCCAGCAGTTACCCCAAGACCCCCGGGGAGACCCAGTACTTC	CASSYPKTPGETQYF
TRBV27	.	TRBD1	TRBJ2-7	TGTGCCAGCAGTTTCCGGGACAGGGTAACCCACGAGCAGTACTTC	CASSFRDRVTHEQYF
TRBV2	many	.	TRBJ1-6	TGTGCCAGCAGTGGCCCCGGCAGCCTGGCTTCCTATAATTCACCCCTCCACTTT	CASSGPGSLASYNSPLHF
TRBV7-9	few	.	TRBJ2-1	TGTGCCAGCAGCTTAGATGAGGCGGGGCAGCAGTTCTTC	CASSLDEAGQQFF
TRBV11-1	.	TRBD1	TRBJ2-1	TGTGCCAGCAGCAGACCCCGACAGGGTGAACGATACAATGAGCAGTTCTTC	CASSRPRQGERYNEQFF